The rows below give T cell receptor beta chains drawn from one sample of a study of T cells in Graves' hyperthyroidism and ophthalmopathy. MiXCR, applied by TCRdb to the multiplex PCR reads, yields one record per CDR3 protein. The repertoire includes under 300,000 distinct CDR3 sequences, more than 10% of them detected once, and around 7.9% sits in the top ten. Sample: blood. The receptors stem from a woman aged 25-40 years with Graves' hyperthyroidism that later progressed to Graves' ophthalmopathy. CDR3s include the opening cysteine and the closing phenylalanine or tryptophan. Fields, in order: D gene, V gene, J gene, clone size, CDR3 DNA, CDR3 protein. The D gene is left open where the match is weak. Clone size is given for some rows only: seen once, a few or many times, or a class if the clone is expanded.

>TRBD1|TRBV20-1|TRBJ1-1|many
TGCAGTGCTAGAGCATCGGGACAGGGGAACACTGAAGCTTTCTTT
CSARASGQGNTEAFF
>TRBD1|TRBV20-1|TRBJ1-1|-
TGCAGTACCCGAGGGAGGGGGCGGGGATTGGGCACTGAAGCTTTCTTT
CSTRGRGRGLGTEAFF
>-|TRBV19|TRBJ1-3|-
TGTGCCAGCACCTCAGTGACGACTGGAAACACCATATATTTT
CASTSVTTGNTIYF
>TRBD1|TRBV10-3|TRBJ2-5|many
TGTGCCATCAGTGAGCGTACAGGGGGTCAAGAGACCCAGTACTTC
CAISERTGGQETQYF
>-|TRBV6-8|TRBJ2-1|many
TGTGCCAGCACCCGACTAGTATTACATGAGCAGTTCTTC
CASTRLVLHEQFF
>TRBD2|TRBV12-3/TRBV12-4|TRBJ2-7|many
TGTGCCAGCACCTTCGGGGGGAGGGGCTACGAGCAGTACTTC
CASTFGGRGYEQYF
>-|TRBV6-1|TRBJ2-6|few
TGTGCCAGCAGTTCAGGGACTCCTCCCGGGTCTGGGGCCAACGTCCTGACTTTC
CASSSGTPPGSGANVLTF
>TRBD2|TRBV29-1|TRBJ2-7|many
TGCAGCGTTGAATCGCGGTCTAGCGGTTCCTACGAGCAGTACTTC
CSVESRSSGSYEQYF
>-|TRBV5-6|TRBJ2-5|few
TGTGCCAGCAGCATCTACTTACAAGAGACCCAGTACTTC
CASSIYLQETQYF
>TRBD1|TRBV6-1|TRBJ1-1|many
TGTGCCAGCAGTGAATTGGGACAGAGCAACACTGAAGCTTTCTTT
CASSELGQSNTEAFF
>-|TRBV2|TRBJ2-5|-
TGTGCCAGCGGGGGGCTAGCGTATCAAGAGACCCAGTACTTC
CASGGLAYQETQYF
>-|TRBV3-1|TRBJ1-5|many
TGTGCCAGCAGCCAAACTTGGGAGAATAGCAATCAGCCCCAGCATTTT
CASSQTWENSNQPQHF
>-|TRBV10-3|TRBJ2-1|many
TGTGCCATCACCCCGGGCTCCTACAATGAGCAGTTCTTC
CAITPGSYNEQFF
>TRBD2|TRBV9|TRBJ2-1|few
TGTGCCAGCAGCGCGGAGAGGGGACTAGCGGGAGTCCCCTACAATGAGCAGTTCTTC
CASSAERGLAGVPYNEQFF
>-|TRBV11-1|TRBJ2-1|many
TGTGCCAGCAGCCAGGGGCGGGGTTGGAATGAGCAGTTCTTC
CASSQGRGWNEQFF
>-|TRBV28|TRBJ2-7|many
TGTGCCAGCAACGATCAAATGGGCTACGAGCAGTACTTC
CASNDQMGYEQYF
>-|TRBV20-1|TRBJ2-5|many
TGCAGTGCCCTACCCAGGAGGGACTCCCAAGAGACCCAGTACTTC
CSALPRRDSQETQYF
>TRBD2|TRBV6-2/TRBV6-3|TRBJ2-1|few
TGTGCCAGCAACCAACCGGGACTAGCGGGAGGAGGGCAGTTCTTC
CASNQPGLAGGGQFF
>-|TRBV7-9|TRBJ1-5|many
TGTGCCAGCAGCTTAGGTCCCGACAATCAGCCCCAGCATTTT
CASSLGPDNQPQHF
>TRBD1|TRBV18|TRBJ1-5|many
TGTGCCAGCTCACCGTCCACAGGGGGCGCGCGAAATCAGCCCCAGCATTTT
CASSPSTGGARNQPQHF
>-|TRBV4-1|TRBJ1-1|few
TGCGCCAGCAGCCGGGGAGACAGAGCCAACACTGAAGCTTTCTTT
CASSRGDRANTEAFF
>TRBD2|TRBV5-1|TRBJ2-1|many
TGCGCCAGCAGCGTTAGCGGGACTAGCTCCTACAATGAGCAGTTCTTC
CASSVSGTSSYNEQFF
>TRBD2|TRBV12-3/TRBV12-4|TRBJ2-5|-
TGTGCCAGCAGCCGGGGGGGGGGAGTAGAGACCCAGTACTTC
CASSRGGGVETQYF
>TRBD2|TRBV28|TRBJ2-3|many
TGTGCCAGCAGTTCCTTCCGGCTAGCGGATGGGGTGGGAGATACGCAGTATTTT
CASSSFRLADGVGDTQYF
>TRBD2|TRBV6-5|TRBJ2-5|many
TGTGCCAGCAGTTACAGTCCACTAGCGGTCCAAGAGACCCAGTACTTC
CASSYSPLAVQETQYF
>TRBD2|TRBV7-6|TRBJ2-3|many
TGTGCCAGCGGGAGACTAGCCTCTACTAGCACAGATACGCAGTATTTT
CASGRLASTSTDTQYF
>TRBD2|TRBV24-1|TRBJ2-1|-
TGTGCCACCAGTGATTCTGCTACTAGCGGCTCCTACAATGGGCAGTTCTTC
CATSDSATSGSYNGQFF
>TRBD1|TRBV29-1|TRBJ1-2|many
TGCAGCGCCGTAGGAGGGGGCCATAACTATGGCTACACCTTC
CSAVGGGHNYGYTF
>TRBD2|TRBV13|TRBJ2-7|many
TGTGCCAGCAGCCCCGGGGCGGGAGGTAGGAACGAGCAGTACTTC
CASSPGAGGRNEQYF
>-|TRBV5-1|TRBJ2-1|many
TGCGCCAGCTCCTACCGAGGGCCCTCGGATGAGCAGTTCTTC
CASSYRGPSDEQFF
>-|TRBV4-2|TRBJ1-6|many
TGTGCCAGCAGCCAAGATTTAGGGGATTATTCACCCCTCCACTTT
CASSQDLGDYSPLHF
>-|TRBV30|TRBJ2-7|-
TGTGCCTGGAGTGTACTGGGGCAGGGTCGCTACGAGCAGTACTTC
CAWSVLGQGRYEQYF
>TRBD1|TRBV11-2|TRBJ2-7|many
TGTGCCAGCAGCTCCTTCCGGGACAGGGGCTACGAGCAGTACTTC
CASSSFRDRGYEQYF
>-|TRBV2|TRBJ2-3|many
TGTGCCAGCAGCCCAGGGTATGGGCAGTATTTT
CASSPGYGQYF
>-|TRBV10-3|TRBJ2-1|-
TGTGCCATCAGTGAAAAGGGCGGGAAGTTCAATGAGCAGTTCTTC
CAISEKGGKFNEQFF
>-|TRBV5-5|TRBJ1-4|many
TGTGCCAGCAGCACCTCTACAACTCAGGGATCTAATGAAAAACTGTTTTTT
CASSTSTTQGSNEKLFF